The following is a TCR beta chain sequence with its context. The antigen is undetermined. Clones were read by immunoSEQ multiplex PCR, and TCRdb kept only the in-frame ones, dropping some. The sample yields more than 1 million clones, approximately 78% seen once. This specimen belongs to a study of shared clonotypes between healthy human individuals. For the study at large: Per donor, three plates held CD4 naive cells, three held CD4 memory, two held CD8 naive and one held CD8 memory.

Study results and caveats: Naive subsets, compared against memory subsets, generally had larger estimated richness values. Shared clonotypes across all four donors exceeded non-shared ones in generation probability. Few donors limited the genetic and exposure-history diversity represented.

The clonotype was recovered from a man in his late teens or twenties in good health. Some clones in this sample may be carry-over from other donors' samples. Input material: memory CD4+ T cells from PBMCs. Subset indicated: CD45RA-negative fraction.

DNA for the CDR3: TGTGCCAGTGGGAAGACAGGGACCAATACCGGCTACACCTTC. It yields the protein CASGKTGTNTGYTF. The chain joins TRBV19 to TRBJ1-2; 7 nucleotides agree with TRBD1. The V gene's germline CDR1 is LNHDA and CDR2 SQIVND (reference sequence). The length of the CDR3 is 14 residues. The V segment lost 8 bases and the J segment 8 bases; nucleotides outside the gene matches: 14. The complete variable domain, with remaining parts taken from reference TRBV19 and TRBJ1-2, reads DGGITQSPKYLFRKEGQNVTLSCEQNLNHDAMYWYRQDPGQGLRLIYYSQIVNDFQKGDIAEGYSVSREKKESFPLTVTSAQKNPTAFYLCASGKTGTNTGYTFGSGTRLTVV.